This T cell receptor (beta chain) was recovered during a study of PD-1 blockade in classical Hodgkin lymphoma. Whole-study results and caveats: Baseline TCR diversity was reportedly lower in newly diagnosed patients than healthy donors.

Remarks on this clone: What it binds is unknown.

Measured with immunoSEQ multiplex PCR; TCRdb has only the in-frame clones, and not every one. The table lists about 20,000 clones, 65% to 80% of them singletons. Stated time point: cycle 4 day 1 (C4D1), after less than 7 weeks of nivolumab. Every single patient, without exception, relapsed after autologous stem cell transplantation, and brentuximab vedotin exposure varied. Relapsed/refractory classical Hodgkin lymphoma patients had complete, partial or progressive responses. Trimming removed 2 bases at V and 2 bases at J, with 13 bases between. The V gene's germline CDR1 is MNHNS and CDR2 SASEGT. The CDR3 sequence is 15 residues long.

The sequences come from peripheral blood mononuclear cells (PBMCs), collected before the fourth cycle of nivolumab. The clonotype was recovered from a human donor with classical Hodgkin lymphoma. The rearrangement uses TRBV6-1 and TRBJ2-7; a possible D gene is TRBD1 (5 bases). The DNA for the CDR3 is TGTGCCAGCAGTGAACGGTCAGGGAAACCCTACGAGCAGTACGTC. This gives the protein CASSERSGKPYEQYV.